This T cell receptor beta chain originates from a study of blood T cell repertoires in COVID-19. CDR1 is SGHTS and CDR2 is YDEGEE in the germline V gene. CDR3 length: 15 amino acids. The V gene end was trimmed by 4 bases and the J gene end by 3 bases; junction bases not matched to a gene: 10. The repertoire was sequenced with immunoSEQ multiplex PCR; TCRdb's copy has only in-frame clones and lacks some. The sample carries approximately 150,000 clones, over 70% recorded once. Across about two dozen US areas, participants ranged in age from about 18 to 100 years. This clone appeared a few times. J is TRBJ2-7 and V is TRBV5-8, with 7 bases that match TRBD1. What was sequenced was PBMCs or T cells enriched from blood (not recorded which). The source of this sequence is a man between 65 and 85 years old who had been exposed to COVID-19. The CDR3 protein is CASSKGTVQIYEQYF. The CDR3 bases are TGTGCCAGCAGCAAAGGGACAGTCCAGATCTACGAGCAGTACTTC.